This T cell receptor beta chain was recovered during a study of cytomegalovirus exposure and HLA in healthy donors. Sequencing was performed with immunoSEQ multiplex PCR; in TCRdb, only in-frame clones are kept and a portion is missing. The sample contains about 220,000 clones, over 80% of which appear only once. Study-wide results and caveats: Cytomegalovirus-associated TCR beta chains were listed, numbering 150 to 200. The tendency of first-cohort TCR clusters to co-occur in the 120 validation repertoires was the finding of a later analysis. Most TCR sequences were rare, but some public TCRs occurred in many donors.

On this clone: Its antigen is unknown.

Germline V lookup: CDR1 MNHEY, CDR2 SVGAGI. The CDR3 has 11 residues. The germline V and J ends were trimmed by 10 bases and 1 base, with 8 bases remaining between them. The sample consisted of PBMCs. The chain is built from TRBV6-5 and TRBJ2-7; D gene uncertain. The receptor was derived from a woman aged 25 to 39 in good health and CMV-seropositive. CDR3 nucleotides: TGTGCCACTGGTACGTCCTACGAGCAGTACTTC. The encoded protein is CATGTSYEQYF.